This T cell receptor beta chain was recorded in a study of beta chain features in type 1 diabetes. Regarding the study as a whole: Moderate but significant shortening of TCRB CDR3s was recorded in all four CD4+ subsets from Type 1 diabetes patients.

Expressed TCRB transcripts got sequenced, as all isolated RNA was reverse transcribed. About 3.5 million reads, on average, came from each naive, central memory and regulatory T cell sample. Sequencing was performed with immunoSEQ multiplex PCR; in TCRdb, only in-frame clones are kept and a portion is missing. The profile shows under 400,000 clones, 14% of them singletons. Remarks on this clone: Its antigen is still unknown.

V gave up 2 bases and J gave up 6 bases, with 8 bases separating them. CDR1 is SGHRS, CDR2 YFSETQ, per germline. The CDR3 is 12 amino acids. The chain is built from TRBV5-1 and TRBJ1-2; maybe TRBD1 (5 bases). This TCR was recovered from a man aged 25 to 40 in good health. The specimen sequenced was central memory CD4+ T cells from blood. This CDR3 reads CASSFSGDGYTF. As DNA, the CDR3 is TGCGCCAGCAGCTTTTCGGGGGATGGCTACACCTTC.